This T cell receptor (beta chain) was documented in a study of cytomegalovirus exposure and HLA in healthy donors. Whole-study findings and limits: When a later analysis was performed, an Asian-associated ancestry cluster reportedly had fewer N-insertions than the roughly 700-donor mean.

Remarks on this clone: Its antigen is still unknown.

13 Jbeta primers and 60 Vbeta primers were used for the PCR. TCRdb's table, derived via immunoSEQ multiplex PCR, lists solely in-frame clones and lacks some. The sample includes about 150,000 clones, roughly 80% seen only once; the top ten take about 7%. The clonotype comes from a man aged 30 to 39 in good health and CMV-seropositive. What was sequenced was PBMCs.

This CDR3 is CASSLAGQTGYTF. CDR3 nucleotides: TGTGCCAGCAGCTTAGCAGGCCAGACAGGCTACACCTTC. The V and J genes are TRBV7-2 and TRBJ1-2, with D unclear. This CDR3 has 13 residues. Trimming removed 0 bases from V and 8 bases from J, with 10 bases in between. CDR1 SGHTA and CDR2 FQGNSA come from the germline V gene.